This T cell receptor (beta chain) was identified in a study of identical twins. The authors used template switching to add a universal primer site and gave cDNA unique molecular identifiers. Each CDR3 protein is one row after TCRdb ran MiXCR on the 5' RACE reads. The data show 500,000 to 700,000 distinct CDR3 sequences, with 7% to 7.5% seen just once and roughly 1.6% held by the top ten. There are many counts of this clonotype. V trimming: 0 bases; J trimming: 2 bases; junction bases outside the gene matches: 16. Germline assignment: CDR1 SQVTM and CDR2 ANQGSEA. This CDR3 contains 19 residues. These same data were also listed under a study on yellow fever vaccine responses in identical twins.

The sample comprised PBMCs. The rearrangement joins TRBV29-1 to TRBJ2-1; 7 positions match TRBD1. This receptor was taken from a young woman in good health. Written as DNA, the CDR3 is TGCAGCGTTGAAGATAGAAGGGGGCGCCCCCTTTATCCCTACAATGAGCAGTTCTTC. Translated, it gives CSVEDRRGRPLYPYNEQFF.